These 6 T cell receptor beta chains were sequenced from one sample in a study of cytomegalovirus exposure and HLA in healthy donors. 13 Jbeta primers and 60 Vbeta primers were used for the PCR. Sequencing used immunoSEQ multiplex PCR; TCRdb keeps in-frame clones, though not all of them. The sample lists fewer than 200,000 clones; over 65% were seen once. Sequenced input: PBMCs. The origin of the receptors is a man aged 35 to 55 in good health and CMV-seropositive.

The chain carries TRBV11-2 and TRBJ2-7, with 8 bases identical to TRBD2. From germline, CDR1 is SGHAT and CDR2 FQNNGV. This CDR3 is 17 amino acids long. The J segment lost 3 bases and the V segment lost 0 bases, leaving 10 bases of the junction unmatched. The CDR3 nucleotides are TGTGCCAGCAGCTTAGATTTTACCGGGACTAGGGTCTACGAGCAGTACTTC. Translation: CASSLDFTGTRVYEQYF. Full variable domain (rest looked up from reference TRBV11-2 and TRBJ2-7): EAGVAQSPRYKIIEKRQSVAFWCNPISGHATLYWYQQILGQGPKLLIQFQNNGVVDDSQLPKDRFSAERLKGVDSTLKIQPAKLEDSAVYLCASSLDFTGTRVYEQYFGPGTRLTVT.

This sequence joins TRBV5-1 and TRBJ1-2; D remains unclear. V lost 1 base to trimming and J lost 1 base, with 2 bases between them. The CDR3 runs 12 residues. From germline, CDR1 is SGHRS and CDR2 YFSETQ. CDR3: CASSLYNYGYTF. The CDR3, as DNA: TGCGCCAGCAGCTTGTATAACTATGGCTACACCTTC.

V usage is TRBV4-1 and J usage is TRBJ2-7, with 9 nucleotides matching TRBD2. This CDR3 is 16 amino acids long. Trimming at V came to 0 bases and at J to 2 bases, leaving 5 bases not matched to a gene. Germline lookup yields CDR1 MGHRA and CDR2 YSYEKL. The CDR3 region is CASSQDPSGTPYEQYF. The CDR3 DNA follows: TGCGCCAGCAGCCAAGATCCTAGCGGGACCCCCTACGAGCAGTACTTC.

This clone was counted between two and nine times. This chain links TRBV6-5 with TRBJ2-7; the match to TRBD1 covers 8 bases. Trimming cost V 7 bases and J 5 bases; bases outside gene matches: 7. Germline assignment: CDR1 MNHEY and CDR2 SVGAGI. The CDR3 runs to 13 residues. CDR3 nucleotides: TGTGCCAGCAACCTTCAGGGGGCCCACGAGCAGTACTTC. It yields the protein CASNLQGAHEQYF.

The gene calls are TRBV29-1 and TRBJ1-1, with TRBD1 matching 10 bases. V lost 7 bases, J lost 5 bases, and 7 bases stayed unmatched. This CDR3 is built from 13 residues. Germline lookup yields CDR1 SQVTM and CDR2 ANQGSEA. DNA of the CDR3: TGCAGCGCTTCGGGACAGGGGTTAACTGAAGCTTTCTTT. Protein sequence: CSASGQGLTEAFF. Using reference TRBV29-1 and TRBJ1-1 for the parts outside the CDR3, the full variable domain is SAVISQKPSRDICQRGTSLTIQCQVDSQVTMMFWYRQQPGQSLTLIATANQGSEATYESGFVIDKFPISRPNLTFSTLTVSNMSPEDSSIYLCSASGQGLTEAFFGQGTRLTVV.

The rearrangement uses TRBV5-1 and TRBJ1-6; D gene uncertain. The CDR3 contains 16 residues. Trimming pared 2 bases from V and 6 bases from J, leaving 15 bases between. From germline, CDR1 is SGHRS and CDR2 YFSETQ. The CDR3 DNA reads TGCGCCAGCAGCTTAGTGGACGGGGTAGGTAATTCACCCCTCCACTTT. Translation gives CASSLVDGVGNSPLHF. The full variable domain, its missing parts supplied by reference TRBV5-1 and TRBJ1-6, is KAGVTQTPRYLIKTRGQQVTLSCSPISGHRSVSWYQQTPGQGLQFLFEYFSETQRNKGNFPGRFSGRQFSNSRSEMNVSTLELGDSALYLCASSLVDGVGNSPLHFGNGTRLTVT.